This T cell receptor beta chain originates from a study of T cells in tumors after PD-1 blockade. At the level of the study: No patient had prior checkpoint blockade, systemic immunosuppression, or radiotherapy within 4 weeks.

TCRdb's table, derived via immunoSEQ multiplex PCR, lists solely in-frame clones and lacks some. The sample has approximately 47,000 clones, around four fifths seen once. This CDR3 contains 14 residues. V was pared by 1 base and J by 6 bases, with 11 bases between. Germline CDR1 is SGHNT and CDR2 is YENEEA. The chain uses TRBV11-3 and TRBJ2-3; TRBD2 might be the D (5 bases). The source was PBMCs, collected before anti-PD-1 therapy. The sequence was obtained from a human donor with advanced basal cell or squamous cell carcinoma (not recorded which). CDR3 in DNA: TGTGCCAGCAGCTTAGGGCTAGCAGTCGATACGCAGTATTTT. It specifies CASSLGLAVDTQYF.